This T cell receptor beta chain was identified in a study of blood T cell repertoires in COVID-19. Germline values: CDR1 LNHDA, CDR2 SQIVND (reference sequence). This CDR3 is 14 amino acids long. J lost 4 bases, V lost 6 bases, and 6 bases had no gene match. Some clones are missing from TCRdb's copy, which holds only in-frame ones; the method was immunoSEQ multiplex PCR. This table has about 290,000 clones, roughly 89% appearing once. The rearrangement joins TRBV19 to TRBJ2-1, with 7 bases matching TRBD1. The clonotype was recovered from a man aged 35 to 55 with acute or convalescent COVID-19. The sample taken for sequencing was peripheral blood. CDR3: CASSTGTEYNEQFF. The DNA of the CDR3 is TGTGCCAGTAGCACCGGGACAGAGTACAATGAGCAGTTCTTC.